The 18 T cell receptor beta chains below come from one sample, sequenced in a study of blood T cell repertoires in COVID-19. Only in-frame clones appear in the TCRdb table, and some are missing; sequencing was by immunoSEQ multiplex PCR. The sample lists about 180,000 clones; around 77% were seen once. Sample: peripheral blood. These receptors were obtained from a man in his 70s with active or convalescent COVID-19.

This rearrangement joins TRBV7-9 to TRBJ2-2; 7 nucleotides match TRBD2. CDR1 and CDR2 from the germline V gene are SEHNR and FQNEAQ (reference sequence). This CDR3 spans 15 amino acids. Trimming cost V 2 bases and J 1 base; bases outside gene matches: 1. The CDR3 here is CASSLQRGNTGELFF. Here the CDR3 DNA reads TGTGCCAGCAGCTTACAGCGGGGGAACACCGGGGAGCTGTTTTTT. Supplemented by reference TRBV7-9 and TRBJ2-2, the full variable domain reads DTGVSQNPRHKITKRGQNVTFRCDPISEHNRLYWYRQTLGQGPEFLTYFQNEAQLEKSRLLSDRFSAERPKGSFSTLEIQRTEQGDSAMYLCASSLQRGNTGELFFGEGSRLTVL.

This chain connects TRBV24-1 to TRBJ1-2; D is perhaps TRBD1 (6 bases). Trimming shortened V by 5 bases and J by 4 bases, and 13 bases separated the two germline ends. CDR3 length equals 14 residues. Germline V lookup: CDR1 KGHDR, CDR2 SFDVKD. The CDR3 loop reads CATSGPDRAYGYTF. The CDR3 DNA is TGTGCCACCAGTGGCCCGGACAGAGCCTATGGCTACACCTTC.

This clone is a singleton in its sample. This chain joins TRBV29-1 and TRBJ1-2, with 7 bases that match TRBD1. The CDR3 is made up of 12 amino acids. V gave up 2 bases and J gave up 5 bases; unmatched junction bases: 2. Germline V lookup: CDR1 SQVTM, CDR2 ANQGSEA. CDR3: CSVEKQGYGYTF. For the CDR3, the DNA is TGCAGCGTTGAAAAACAGGGGTATGGCTACACCTTC.

The J gene is TRBJ2-1, the V gene TRBV5-1; 11 bases line up with TRBD2. The CDR3 runs 16 residues. Trimming at V came to 5 bases and at J to 8 bases, leaving 12 bases not matched to a gene. Germline CDR1 is SGHRS and CDR2 is YFSETQ. The CDR3 bases are TGCGCCAGCAGTCCTTCTCTAGCGGGGGGAGGGGATGAGCAGTTCTTC. As protein: CASSPSLAGGGDEQFF.

This chain joins TRBV27 and TRBJ2-2, with 15 positions matching TRBD2. CDR1 and CDR2 (germline): MNHEY, SMNVEV (reference sequence). The CDR3 consists of 16 residues. With 6 bases clipped from V and 5 bases from J, the junction kept 4 bases outside the gene matches. The CDR3 protein is CASSPGLAGGTGELFF. The CDR3 DNA follows: TGTGCCAGCAGCCCGGGACTAGCGGGGGGTACCGGGGAGCTGTTTTTT.

This clone has at least ten counts. The rearrangement joins TRBV30 to TRBJ2-3; D unresolved. The germline gives CDR1 GTSNPN, CDR2 SVGIG (reference sequence). V lost 4 bases, J lost 6 bases, and 17 bases lay in between. The CDR3 is 14 residues long. CDR3 sequence reads: CAWNRLLHGDTQYF. CDR3 in DNA: TGTGCCTGGAATCGGTTACTACATGGGGATACGCAGTATTTT.

This sequence joins TRBV2 and TRBJ1-2, with D possibly being TRBD1 (5 bases). Trimming pared 11 bases from V and 10 bases from J, leaving 17 bases between. The CDR3 has 11 amino acids. The germline gives CDR1 SNHLY, CDR2 FYNNEI. CDR3 protein: CAAGTGGLYTF. The DNA of the CDR3 is TGTGCCGCAGGGACGGGGGGTCTCTACACCTTC.

V usage is TRBV29-1 and J usage is TRBJ1-2, with D tentatively TRBD1 (6 bases). Germline-derived CDR1 and CDR2 are SQVTM and ANQGSEA. The ends were cut back, 6 bases at V and 2 bases at J, with 10 bases in the middle. This CDR3 has 12 residues. DNA for the CDR3: TGCAGCGTCAGGACAGAAAACTATGGCTACACCTTC. Encoded protein: CSVRTENYGYTF. The entire variable domain, with the rest obtained from reference TRBV29-1 and TRBJ1-2, is as follows: SAVISQKPSRDICQRGTSLTIQCQVDSQVTMMFWYRQQPGQSLTLIATANQGSEATYESGFVIDKFPISRPNLTFSTLTVSNMSPEDSSIYLCSVRTENYGYTFGSGTRLTVV.

The chain joins TRBV5-4 to TRBJ1-1; TRBD1 is a possible D gene (6 bases). Germline CDR1 is SGHNT and CDR2 is YYREEE (reference sequence). Trimming cost V 0 bases and J 0 bases, with 9 bases left between them. CDR3 length equals 15 residues. The CDR3 bases are TGTGCCAGCAGCTTGGTTGGACAGATGAACACTGAAGCTTTCTTT. As protein: CASSLVGQMNTEAFF.

The chain has TRBV2 and TRBJ1-1, with unresolved D. V dropped 9 bases and J dropped 1 base, with 6 bases sitting between them. Germline CDR1 SNHLY, CDR2 FYNNEI. CDR3 length equals 11 residues. CDR3 amino acids: CASTPNTEAFF. CDR3 nucleotides: TGTGCCAGTACACCGAACACTGAAGCTTTCTTT.

J is TRBJ2-5 and V is TRBV7-2, with D possibly TRBD2 on 7 matching bases. The CDR3 spans 15 residues. V lost 7 bases and J 5 bases, leaving 20 bases between the germline ends. The germline V gene encodes CDR1 SGHTA and CDR2 FQGNSA. The CDR3 is CASNERGGAGETQYF. CDR3 nucleotide sequence: TGTGCCAGCAATGAGCGAGGGGGGGCCGGGGAGACCCAGTACTTC.

The chain has TRBV6-6 and TRBJ1-2, with TRBD1 matching over 8 bases. The CDR3 runs 20 residues. Per germline, CDR1 MNHNY and CDR2 SVGAGI (reference sequence). The J segment lost 0 bases and the V segment lost 7 bases, leaving 22 bases of the junction unmatched. The CDR3 DNA follows: TGTGCCAGCACTCGTTTACGCGTCACCGGGACAGGTGGAGCTAACTATGGCTACACCTTC. Protein product: CASTRLRVTGTGGANYGYTF.

The chain uses TRBV4-2 and TRBJ1-4; TRBD1 matches at 9 bases. V was pared by 5 bases and J by 6 bases, with 7 bases of the junction left unmatched. The germline gives CDR1 LGHNA, CDR2 YNFKEQ. This CDR3 comprises 15 residues. CDR3 bases: TGTGCCAGCAGCTCACAACAGGGGGCGGATGAAAAACTGTTTTTT. Translation: CASSSQQGADEKLFF.

This chain connects TRBV5-5 to TRBJ2-3, with 11 bases fitting TRBD2. The J segment lost 4 bases and the V segment lost 3 bases, leaving 7 bases of the junction unmatched. Looked up from germline, CDR1 is SGHKS and CDR2 is YYEKEE (reference sequence). The CDR3 consists of 16 residues. CDR3 sequence: CASSSLAGGPADTQYF. CDR3 nucleotide sequence: TGTGCCAGCAGCTCTTTAGCGGGGGGGCCCGCAGATACGCAGTATTTT.

This clone showed up just a few times. The chain combines TRBV7-9 with TRBJ2-7; 15 bases agree with TRBD2. The germline V gene encodes CDR1 SEHNR and CDR2 FQNEAQ (reference sequence). The CDR3 runs to 15 residues. Germline trimming cut 3 bases from V and 6 bases from J; bases unmatched to any gene: 3. CDR3 region: CASSLGLAGGREQYF. The DNA of the CDR3 is TGTGCCAGCAGCTTGGGACTAGCGGGAGGTCGCGAGCAGTACTTC.

The sample holds a few counts of this clone. The V gene is TRBV19, the J gene TRBJ1-1; 7 bases are shared with TRBD1. Unmatched junction bases numbered 7, after V lost 6 bases and J lost 0 bases. The length of the CDR3 is 15 residues. Germline values: CDR1 LNHDA, CDR2 SQIVND (reference sequence). The CDR3 DNA is TGTGCCAGTAGGCCCAGACAGGGAATGAACACTGAAGCTTTCTTT. Translated, it gives CASRPRQGMNTEAFF.

This chain's CDR3 is CASSLVGGSTDTQYF. CDR3 in DNA: TGTGCCAGCAGCTTGGTAGGCGGGAGTACAGATACGCAGTATTTT. The chain is built from TRBV5-5 and TRBJ2-3; 7 bases fit TRBD2. V was pared by 0 bases and J by 3 bases, with 4 bases of the junction left unmatched. The CDR3 consists of 15 residues. Germline lookup yields CDR1 SGHKS and CDR2 YYEKEE (reference sequence).

The chain employs TRBV5-1 and TRBJ1-2, with 7 bases identical to TRBD1. V dropped 4 bases and J dropped 3; count of bases not matched to a gene: 12. The CDR3 totals 16 residues. Germline CDR1 reads SGHRS; CDR2 reads YFSETQ. In DNA form, the CDR3 reads TGCGCCAGCAGCACTGACAGGGAAGCCTCCTACTATGGCTACACCTTC. It is translated as CASSTDREASYYGYTF.